This entry concerns a single T cell receptor beta chain. Its antigen is not identified. Trimming removed 6 bases at V and 0 bases at J, with 14 bases between. This CDR3 comprises 15 residues. CDR1 and CDR2 from the germline V gene are MNHEY and SVGAGI. Using immunoSEQ multiplex PCR, the repertoire was profiled, and TCRdb retains in-frame clones only, with some absent. The sample comprises under 100,000 clones, more than 90% of which are singletons, and around 5.2% rests with the top ten. The data were obtained in a study of T cell responses to AZD1222 COVID-19 vaccine. Study-wide results and caveats: White British people made up most donors, females outnumbered males, and clonal diversity was possibly underestimated.

This rearrangement joins TRBV6-5 to TRBJ1-1; D gene uncertain. The sample consisted of peripheral blood, taken on day 0 of AZD1222 vaccination. This TCR was recovered from an adult in good health. The chain's CDR3 is CASSQNWRMNTEAFF. DNA for the CDR3: TGTGCCAGCAGCCAAAACTGGCGAATGAACACTGAAGCTTTCTTT.